One and the same sample provided the 29 T cell receptor beta chains below, sequenced in a study of identical twins. A single record per CDR3 protein comes from TCRdb applying MiXCR to the 5' RACE reads. The data show some 1,700,000 distinct CDR3 sequences, with 32% seen just once and roughly 0.3% held by the top ten. The material sequenced was cord blood. All receptors come from a newborn girl in good health.

This clonotype was counted only a few times. The rearrangement links TRBV7-9 to TRBJ2-6, with TRBD1 matching 9 bases. V was pared by 5 bases and J by 0 bases, with 8 bases of the junction left unmatched. The length of the CDR3 is 18 residues. The germline CDR1 and CDR2 sequences are SEHNR and FQNEAQ (reference sequence). The CDR3 nucleotides read TGTGCCAGCAGCCCACGGACAGGGGCCACCTCTGGGGCCAACGTCCTGACTTTC. This translates into CASSPRTGATSGANVLTF. The variable domain in full, completed from reference TRBV7-9 and TRBJ2-6, reads DTGVSQNPRHKITKRGQNVTFRCDPISEHNRLYWYRQTLGQGPEFLTYFQNEAQLEKSRLLSDRFSAERPKGSFSTLEIQRTEQGDSAMYLCASSPRTGATSGANVLTFGAGSRLTVL.

This clonotype came up many times. The rearrangement joins TRBV29-1 to TRBJ1-2; D is ambiguous. Germline V gene sequence: CDR1 SQVTM, CDR2 ANQGSEA. The germline V and J ends were trimmed by 4 bases and 0 bases, with 3 bases remaining between them. The CDR3 is made up of 11 amino acids. Here the CDR3 DNA reads TGCAGCGTTGCAGCTAACTATGGCTACACCTTC. This translates into CSVAANYGYTF.

This rearrangement joins TRBV18 to TRBJ1-1; no definite D call. Germline V gene lookup returns CDR1 KGHSH and CDR2 LQKENI. The length of the CDR3 is 12 residues. The V and J ends lost 2 bases and 6 bases respectively, with 7 bases between them. DNA for the CDR3: TGTGCCAGCTCACCATGGGAGGCTGAAGCTTTCTTT. It yields the protein CASSPWEAEAFF.

The V gene is TRBV4-2, the J gene TRBJ2-3, with D unresolved. Trimming cost V 4 bases and J 1 base, with 9 bases left between them. CDR1 and CDR2 (germline): LGHNA, YNFKEQ. This CDR3 has 14 residues. The CDR3 loop is CASSPDPGTDTQYF. The CDR3 coding sequence is TGTGCCAGCAGCCCCGACCCGGGCACAGATACGCAGTATTTT.

This clonotype was observed a handful of times. The chain has TRBV7-2 and TRBJ1-1; TRBD1 agrees at 7 bases. The germline V gene has CDR1 SGHTA and CDR2 FQGNSA. The length of the CDR3 is 13 residues. Trimming at V came to 5 bases and at J to 5 bases, leaving 5 bases not matched to a gene. CDR3 in amino acids: CASSETGRTEAFF. The CDR3 DNA follows: TGTGCCAGCAGCGAGACAGGGCGTACTGAAGCTTTCTTT.

This clonotype was recorded a few times. The chain employs TRBV12-3 or TRBV12-4 and TRBJ2-3, with D possibly being TRBD2 (5 bases). This CDR3 contains 16 residues. V lost 6 bases and J 2 bases, leaving 18 bases between the germline ends. CDR3 sequence: CASSSPKRSNTDTQYF. The CDR3 DNA is TGTGCCAGCAGCTCCCCCAAGCGGAGTAACACAGATACGCAGTATTTT.

J is TRBJ1-4 and V is TRBV12-5; 7 bases line up with TRBD1. J lost 7 bases, V lost 3 bases, and 5 bases had no gene match. The CDR3 has 14 residues. Germline CDR1 and CDR2: LGHNT and FRNRAP. Here the CDR3 DNA reads TGTGCTAGTGGTTTCGAGAGGGGGCCTGAAAAACTGTTTTTT. Translation gives CASGFERGPEKLFF.

The CDR3 spells CASSLRTTGDYGYTF. The CDR3 bases are TGTGCCAGCAGCCTAAGGACAACGGGCGACTATGGCTACACCTTC. The V gene is TRBV12-3 or TRBV12-4, the J gene TRBJ1-2, with a tentative D call TRBD1 (5 bases). The V gene lost 6 bases and the J gene lost 3 bases, with 17 bases spanning the gap. This CDR3 has 15 amino acids.

This clonotype was seen once. The chain carries TRBV6-2 or TRBV6-3 and TRBJ2-1; 8 nucleotides line up with TRBD2. The CDR3 has 14 residues. Per the germline V gene, CDR1 is MNHEY and CDR2 is SVGEGT. V dropped 3 bases and J dropped 10; count of bases not matched to a gene: 8. The CDR3 loop reads CASSYSSGSYEQFF. DNA for the CDR3: TGTGCCAGCAGTTATTCCAGCGGGAGCTACGAGCAGTTCTTC.

This chain links TRBV2 with TRBJ1-4, with 7 bases identical to TRBD1. This CDR3 comprises 15 residues. Germline assignment: CDR1 SNHLY and CDR2 FYNNEI. V lost 3 bases and J lost 5; bases outside the gene matches: 6. The DNA of the CDR3 is TGTGCCAGCAGTGACCGACAGGGCTTCAATGAAAAACTGTTTTTT. This translates into CASSDRQGFNEKLFF.

This clonotype has just a few counts. The CDR3 here is CASSEGQGSEKLFF. The CDR3 DNA is TGTGCCAGCAGCGAGGGACAGGGGAGTGAAAAACTGTTTTTT. This chain uses TRBV7-9 with TRBJ1-4; 10 nucleotides match TRBD1. Germline lookup yields CDR1 SEHNR and CDR2 FQNEAQ (reference sequence). This CDR3 region has 14 residues. The V gene end was trimmed by 5 bases and the J gene end by 7 bases; junction bases not matched to a gene: 4.

The table lists this clonotype with a few counts. V usage is TRBV29-1 and J usage is TRBJ2-1; tentative D call: TRBD2 (5 bases). The V gene's germline CDR1 is SQVTM and CDR2 ANQGSEA. The CDR3 covers 14 residues. Trimming cost V 5 bases and J 1 base, with 12 bases left between them. Here the CDR3 reads CSVSSRRSYNEQFF. Written as DNA, the CDR3 is TGCAGCGTTTCGTCGAGGAGGTCCTACAATGAGCAGTTCTTC.

In its sample, this clonotype was seen a few times. The chain carries TRBV12-3 or TRBV12-4 and TRBJ2-3; possibly TRBD1 or TRBD2 for D (7 bases each). This CDR3 has 17 amino acids. V lost 1 base and J 1 base, leaving 15 bases between the germline ends. CDR3 nucleotides: TGTGCCAGCAGTTTAGTGCGGGAGAGGGGGCGCACAGATACGCAGTATTTT. Amino acid sequence: CASSLVRERGRTDTQYF.

The J gene is TRBJ2-7, the V gene TRBV10-3; a weak D match, TRBD2 (5 bases). Trimming shortened V by 4 bases and J by 2 bases, and 15 bases separated the two germline ends. CDR1 is ENHRY, CDR2 SYGVKD, per germline. The CDR3 extends over 15 amino acids. The DNA of the CDR3 is TGTGCCATCAGTGGGTCGGAGGCAGCCACCTACGAGCAGTACTTC. The encoded protein is CAISGSEAATYEQYF.

This clonotype was recorded a few times. In DNA, the CDR3 is TGCAGTGCTAGAGGGACTAATGAAAAACTGTTTTTT. It yields the protein CSARGTNEKLFF. The chain joins TRBV20-1 to TRBJ1-4; D is ambiguous. The germline V gene has CDR1 DFQATT and CDR2 SNEGSKA (reference sequence). This CDR3 has 12 amino acids. The germline V and J ends were trimmed by 1 base and 2 bases, with 2 bases remaining between them.

The table lists this clonotype with a few counts. The chain has TRBV20-1 and TRBJ2-7; D is unclear. CDR3 length: 12 residues. Germline CDR1 DFQATT, CDR2 SNEGSKA (reference sequence). Trimming pared 3 bases from V and 0 bases from J, leaving 6 bases between. CDR3 DNA: TGCAGTGCTAGCGCAGACTCCTACGAGCAGTACTTC. Its translation is CSASADSYEQYF.

The chain couples TRBV28 to TRBJ2-7; no clear D. Trimming stripped 8 bases from V and 1 base from J, with 9 bases between. From germline, CDR1 is MDHEN and CDR2 SYDVKM. CDR3 size: 12 residues. CDR3 in amino acids: CASRAMSYEQYF. The CDR3 DNA reads TGTGCCAGCCGCGCGATGTCCTACGAGCAGTACTTC.

Comment on this clonotype: This may be a read error, as it is one base from a much larger clone. The chain joins TRBV4-2 to TRBJ2-7; 9 positions match TRBD2. V dropped 4 bases and J dropped 7; count of bases not matched to a gene: 14. CDR1 is LGHNA, CDR2 YNFKEQ, per germline. There are 16 residues in the CDR3. The CDR3 nucleotides are TGTGCCAGCAGCCCCAGTCTAGCGGGGCTCTACAATGAGCAGTACTTC. Protein: CASSPSLAGLYNEQYF.

The sample holds a few counts of this clonotype. This chain uses TRBV16 with TRBJ2-7; possibly TRBD1 or TRBD2 for D (6 bases each). The CDR3 is 14 residues long. V was pared by 1 base and J by 6 bases, with 13 bases between. CDR1 KGHSY and CDR2 FQNENV come from the germline V gene. The CDR3 coding sequence is TGTGCCAGCAGCCAATACGGCAGGGGAGGCGAGCAGTACTTC. It specifies CASSQYGRGGEQYF.

The genes are TRBV20-1 and TRBJ2-7; TRBD2 agrees at 9 bases. The V segment lost 5 bases and the J segment 5 bases; nucleotides outside the gene matches: 7. CDR1 and CDR2 from the germline V gene are DFQATT and SNEGSKA (reference sequence). This CDR3 has 13 residues. The CDR3: CSAPGLALHEQYF. The CDR3 nucleotides are TGCAGTGCTCCGGGACTAGCTCTCCACGAGCAGTACTTC.

This clonotype was found many times. The V call is TRBV29-1, the J call TRBJ2-1; no reliable D call. Looked up from germline, CDR1 is SQVTM and CDR2 is ANQGSEA. Trimming removed 6 bases from V and 3 bases from J, with 9 bases in between. The CDR3 runs 12 residues. The DNA for the CDR3 is TGCAGCGTCGAACCTTACTACAATGAGCAGTTCTTC. Translating it yields CSVEPYYNEQFF.

Regarding this clonotype: A read error may account for a junction end that differs from germline. This chain joins TRBV5-1 and TRBJ2-1; D remains ambiguous. Germline V gene data show CDR1 as SGHRS and CDR2 as YFSETQ. This CDR3 has 15 amino acids. The DNA of the CDR3 is TGCGCCGGCAGCTCGGCCGCCTTGACCTACAATGAGCAGTTCTTC. Its translation is CAGSSAALTYNEQFF.

The DNA of the CDR3 is TGCGCCAGCAGCATGGGGACAGGAGGCAATGAGCAGTTCTTC. It encodes CASSMGTGGNEQFF. V gene TRBV4-1 combines with J gene TRBJ2-1; 8 bases match TRBD1. Looked up from germline, CDR1 is MGHRA and CDR2 is YSYEKL. The CDR3 has 14 residues. V lost 5 bases, J lost 6 bases, and 6 bases stayed unmatched.

CDR3 DNA: TGCGCCAGCAGCTCCTCGACAGCGCTGAACACTGAAGCTTTCTTT. This codes for CASSSSTALNTEAFF. V gene TRBV5-1 combines with J gene TRBJ1-1; a weak D match, TRBD1 (5 bases). CDR3 length: 15 amino acids. Germline lookup yields CDR1 SGHRS and CDR2 YFSETQ. The germline V and J ends were trimmed by 3 bases and 0 bases, with 12 bases remaining between them. The variable domain in full, with the rest retrieved from reference TRBV5-1 and TRBJ1-1, is KAGVTQTPRYLIKTRGQQVTLSCSPISGHRSVSWYQQTPGQGLQFLFEYFSETQRNKGNFPGRFSGRQFSNSRSEMNVSTLELGDSALYLCASSSSTALNTEAFFGQGTRLTVV.

The chain carries TRBV29-1 and TRBJ1-5; perhaps TRBD1 as D (6 bases). The CDR3 spans 14 residues. V was clipped by 6 bases and J by 2 bases, with 14 bases between them. CDR1 and CDR2 from the germline V gene are SQVTM and ANQGSEA. CDR3: CSVPQGIGNQPQHF. The CDR3 bases are TGCAGCGTCCCACAGGGTATCGGCAATCAGCCCCAGCATTTT.

This clonotype was picked up a small number of times. Written as DNA, the CDR3 is TGTGCCAGCAGCCACTCGGGAGGGCAGTTCTTC. Residues: CASSHSGGQFF. The V call is TRBV11-2, the J call TRBJ2-1; 7 nucleotides match TRBD2. With V trimmed by 5 bases and J by 12 bases, 4 bases remained unmatched. Germline V gene sequence: CDR1 SGHAT, CDR2 FQNNGV. This CDR3 comprises 11 residues.

The V gene is TRBV15, the J gene TRBJ1-2, with D perhaps TRBD1 (6 bases). Germline CDR1 LNHNV, CDR2 YYDKDF (reference sequence). There are 13 residues in the CDR3. Trimming stripped 6 bases from V and 6 bases from J, with 14 bases between. The CDR3 spells CATRTPRGHGYTF. In DNA form, the CDR3 reads TGTGCCACCAGAACTCCCAGGGGCCATGGCTACACCTTC.

This clonotype has just a few counts. The gene calls are TRBV20-1 and TRBJ2-3; possible D gene TRBD2, 5 bases. The ends were cut back, 0 bases at V and 2 bases at J, with 15 bases in the middle. The CDR3 spans 16 residues. Germline V gives CDR1 DFQATT, CDR2 SNEGSKA (reference sequence). The CDR3 DNA is TGCAGTGCTAGAGATTGGGCCCCGGGGTACACAGATACGCAGTATTTT. Amino acids: CSARDWAPGYTDTQYF.

In this sample, this clonotype turned up a few times. J is TRBJ1-6 and V is TRBV2; 7 nucleotides match TRBD1. Unmatched junction bases numbered 2, after V lost 6 bases and J lost 0 bases. The CDR3 length is 15 residues. Germline lookup yields CDR1 SNHLY and CDR2 FYNNEI. The CDR3 sequence: CASRGQSSYNSPLHF. CDR3 DNA: TGTGCCAGCAGGGGACAGAGCTCCTATAATTCACCCCTCCACTTT.